The 7 T cell receptor beta chains given below trace back to one sample, sequenced in a study of T-cell memory formation after mild COVID-19. From the 5' RACE reads, TCRdb called clonotypes with MiXCR, one entry per CDR3 protein. The table includes just under 350,000 distinct CDR3 sequences, under 15% detected once. Material: PBMCs or a T cell subset sorted from them (not recorded which). These TCRs come from a man aged 18 to 30 who had mild COVID-19 (a few samples of this study predate the infection). Cell type and time point are not known.

This clonotype was picked up a small number of times. V gene TRBV6-6 combines with J gene TRBJ2-7; D not certain. V gave up 2 bases and J gave up 4 bases, with 9 bases separating them. The CDR3 consists of 13 residues. Germline-derived CDR1 and CDR2 are MNHNY and SVGAGI (reference sequence). The DNA for the CDR3 is TGTGCCAGCAGTTACGACCCGGAATACGAGCAGTACTTC. This sequence encodes CASSYDPEYEQYF.

In this sample, this clonotype turned up a few times. This rearrangement joins TRBV25-1 to TRBJ1-1; D unclear. Germline V CDR1 and CDR2: MGHDK, SYGVNS. Trimming cost V 1 base and J 9 bases, with 6 bases left between them. The CDR3 contains 11 residues. CDR3 sequence: CASSESRQAFF. CDR3 bases: TGTGCCAGCAGTGAATCCCGTCAAGCTTTCTTT.

The gene calls are TRBV25-1 and TRBJ2-1; TRBD1 aligns across 8 bases. Germline V gene sequence: CDR1 MGHDK, CDR2 SYGVNS. J lost 0 bases, V lost 2 bases, and 9 bases had no gene match. The CDR3 is 18 residues long. The CDR3 coding sequence is TGTGCCAGCAGTGAAACCCCAGGGGGCCCGAGCTCCTACAATGAGCAGTTCTTC. Amino acids: CASSETPGGPSSYNEQFF.

This clonotype has a count of ten or more. This chain joins TRBV12-3 or TRBV12-4 and TRBJ2-3, with TRBD1 matching over 12 bases. There are 15 residues in the CDR3. Unmatched junction bases numbered 8, after V lost 7 bases and J lost 6 bases. CDR3: CASNAGQGAVDTQYF. CDR3 in DNA: TGTGCCAGCAACGCGGGACAGGGGGCCGTCGATACGCAGTATTTT.

This clonotype has a handful of counts. The V and J genes are TRBV7-2 and TRBJ1-5; 7 bases are a match to TRBD1. This CDR3 region has 15 residues. Trimming removed 5 bases from V and 4 bases from J; junction bases left unmatched: 8. Germline V gives CDR1 SGHTA, CDR2 FQGNSA. The CDR3 region has the DNA TGTGCCAGCAGCCAGGGGGGCCATAGAAATCAGCCCCAGCATTTT. Translating it yields CASSQGGHRNQPQHF. Complete variable domain (other parts from reference TRBV7-2 and TRBJ1-5): GAGVSQSPSNKVTEKGKDVELRCDPISGHTALYWYRQSLGQGLEFLIYFQGNSAPDKSGLPSDRFSAERTGGSVSTLTIQRTQQEDSAVYLCASSQGGHRNQPQHFGDGTRLSIL.

Here the CDR3 reads CASARTGGDEKLFF. Here the CDR3 DNA reads TGTGCCAGCGCACGGACAGGGGGCGATGAAAAACTGTTTTTT. The chain combines TRBV18 with TRBJ1-4; 11 bases align to TRBD1. Germline trimming cut 8 bases from V and 6 bases from J; bases unmatched to any gene: 5. The CDR3 runs to 14 residues. Germline V gene sequence: CDR1 KGHSH, CDR2 LQKENI.

The chain joins TRBV27 to TRBJ1-6, with a tentative D call TRBD1 (6 bases). Germline CDR1 is MNHEY and CDR2 is SMNVEV (reference sequence). V was pared by 0 bases and J by 9 bases, with 9 bases between. The CDR3 is 14 residues long. DNA of the CDR3: TGTGCCAGCAGTTTATCAGGGGGTGGTTCACCCCTCCACTTT. Amino acids: CASSLSGGGSPLHF.